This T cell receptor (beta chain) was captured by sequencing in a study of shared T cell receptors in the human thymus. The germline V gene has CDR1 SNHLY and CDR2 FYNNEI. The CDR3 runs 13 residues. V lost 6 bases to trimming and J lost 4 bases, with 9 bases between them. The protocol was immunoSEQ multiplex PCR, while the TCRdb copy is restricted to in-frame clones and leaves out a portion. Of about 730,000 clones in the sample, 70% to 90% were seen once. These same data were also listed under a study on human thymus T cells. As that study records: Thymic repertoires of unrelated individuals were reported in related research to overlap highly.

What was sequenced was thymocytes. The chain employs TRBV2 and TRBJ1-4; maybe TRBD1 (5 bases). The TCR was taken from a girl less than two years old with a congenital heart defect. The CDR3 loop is CASRGPGNEKLFF. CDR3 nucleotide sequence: TGTGCCAGCAGGGGGCCCGGTAATGAAAAACTGTTTTTT. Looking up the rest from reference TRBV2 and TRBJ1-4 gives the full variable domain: EPEVTQTPSHQVTQMGQEVILRCVPISNHLYFYWYRQILGQKVEFLVSFYNNEISEKSEIFDDQFSVERPDGSNFTLKIRSTKLEDSAMYFCASRGPGNEKLFFGSGTQLSVL.